The clone carrying this T cell receptor (beta chain) was detected ten times or more. This entry comes from a study of blood T cells in healthy people across ages. The CDR3 covers 12 residues. V lost 0 bases to trimming and J lost 6 bases, with 5 bases between them. The germline gives CDR1 SGHDN, CDR2 FVKESK. Then a second PCR, running about 7 to 11 cycles, was carried out with a sample-barcoded 5' primer and a J-beta primer mix. TCRdb called the 5' RACE reads again in MiXCR, with one record for every CDR3 protein. The sample carries 700,000 to 900,000 distinct CDR3 sequences, more than 25% recorded once. The data also belong to a second study, concerning T cells of mothers and their children.

The TCR sequence derives from a boy younger than 18 in good health. This chain connects TRBV14 to TRBJ2-5, with unresolved D. The source material was blood. DNA for the CDR3: TGTGCCAGCAGCCAAGAGCACAAGACCCAGTACTTC. This gives the protein CASSQEHKTQYF. Drawing the rest from reference TRBV14 and TRBJ2-5, the complete variable domain is EAGVTQFPSHSVIEKGQTVTLRCDPISGHDNLYWYRRVMGKEIKFLLHFVKESKQDESGMPNNRFLAERTGGTYSTLKVQPAELEDSGVYFCASSQEHKTQYFGPGTRLLVL.